One and the same sample provided the 3 T cell receptor beta chains below, sequenced in a study of CD8+CD57+ T cells in acquired aplastic anemia. Genomic DNA, the template, was used for profiling of the TCR beta VDJ and CDR3. TCRdb re-called the reads through MiXCR, storing one row per CDR3 protein. The table lists over 150,000 distinct CDR3 sequences, around 75% of them singletons. Sequencing involved patients with CD8+CD57+ cell expansion previously shown by flow cytometry. The sequencing sample was made of sorted CD4+, CD8+, or CD8+CD57+ T cells (not recorded which) from PBMCs. These receptor sequences come from a human donor with aplastic anemia.

This chain uses TRBV19 with TRBJ1-4, with a tentative D call TRBD1 (6 bases). The V end was cut by 5 bases, the J end by 8 bases, with 12 bases between. Per the germline V gene, CDR1 is LNHDA and CDR2 is SQIVND (reference sequence). This CDR3 has 13 residues. The CDR3 bases are TGTGCCAGTAGTCCAGGGGCCAGAGAAAAACTGTTTTTT. Translated, it gives CASSPGAREKLFF.

The rearrangement uses TRBV7-3 and TRBJ2-3; 7 bases align to TRBD2. The J segment lost 0 bases and the V segment lost 8 bases, leaving 8 bases of the junction unmatched. Germline V gives CDR1 SGHTA, CDR2 FQGTGA. CDR3 length equals 15 residues. CDR3 bases: TGTGCCAGCGGCAGCGGGGCGGAAAGCACAGATACGCAGTATTTT. Amino acid sequence: CASGSGAESTDTQYF.

This clonotype showed up just a few times. This sequence joins TRBV7-2 and TRBJ2-2; D tentatively reads TRBD1 or TRBD2 (9 bases each). The CDR3 length is 21 residues. V shed 1 base and J shed 0 bases, with 24 bases lying between them. Germline CDR1 and CDR2: SGHTA and FQGNSA. CDR3 bases: TGTGCCAGCAGCTTAGATCGTCCGCTAGCGGGACAGGGTGCGAACACCGGGGAGCTGTTTTTT. It yields the protein CASSLDRPLAGQGANTGELFF.